A selection of T cell receptor beta chains follows, all from one sample in a study of blood T cells in healthy people across ages. TCRdb independently ran MiXCR on the 5' RACE reads; one entry per CDR3 protein. The repertoire holds approximately 960,000 distinct CDR3 sequences, with roughly 29% as singletons. This same sample was also taken into another study, of T cells of mothers and their children.

The source material was blood. The receptors come from a woman between 40 and 50 years old in good health. The CDR3 runs from the conserved cysteine through the conserved F or W. D genes are given only for firm matches. Some rows mark clone size as missing; the rest say once, few, many or name a class of expanded clone.

D | J | V | size | CDR3 | DNA
- | TRBJ2-1 | TRBV27 | few | CASSPTPSWAYNEQFF | TGTGCCAGCAGTCCCACCCCTAGCTGGGCGTACAATGAGCAGTTCTTC
- | TRBJ2-7 | TRBV5-4 | - | CASSRGGRTTDERYF | TGTGCCAGCAGCCGGGGCGGGCGCACCACGGATGAGCGGTACTTC
- | TRBJ1-2 | TRBV20-1 | many | CSASNRQVLANYGYTF | TGCAGTGCTAGTAACCGCCAAGTCTTAGCTAACTATGGCTACACCTTC
- | TRBJ2-5 | TRBV20-1 | - | CSAGDAGLPQETQYF | TGCAGTGCTGGAGATGCGGGTTTGCCCCAAGAGACCCAGTACTTC
- | TRBJ1-5 | TRBV7-9 | - | CASSLPQSNQPQHF | TGTGCCAGCAGCTTACCACAGAGCAATCAGCCCCAGCATTTT
- | TRBJ1-4 | TRBV28 | few | CASSLLGEKLFF | TGTGCCAGCAGTTTATTGGGCGAAAAACTGTTTTTT
TRBD2 | TRBJ2-2 | TRBV9 | - | CASSEAGSGELFF | TGTGCCAGCAGCGAAGCGGGATCCGGGGAGCTGTTTTTT
- | TRBJ2-7 | TRBV6-1 | many | CASTSEISPYEQYF | TGTGCCAGCACGTCTGAGATCTCCCCCTACGAGCAGTACTTC
TRBD2 | TRBJ2-7 | TRBV7-2 | few | CASSLIRAGGEQYF | TGTGCCAGCAGCTTAATCCGGGCGGGAGGCGAGCAGTACTTC
- | TRBJ2-3 | TRBV7-9 | many | CASSLSALHTDTQYF | TGTGCCAGCAGCTTATCCGCGCTCCACACAGATACGCAGTATTTT
- | TRBJ2-5 | TRBV20-1 | few | CSARGYSERETQYF | TGCAGTGCTAGGGGATACAGTGAACGGGAGACCCAGTACTTC
- | TRBJ2-7 | TRBV11-2 | - | CASSLERVSSYNEQYF | TGTGCCAGCAGCTTAGAGCGGGTGAGCTCCTACAATGAGCAGTACTTC
- | TRBJ2-5 | TRBV29-1 | few | CSVLRIPQETLYF | TGTAGCGTCCTAAGAATACCCCAAGAGACCCTGTACTTC
- | TRBJ1-1 | TRBV6-2/TRBV6-3 | few | CASRLTGNTEAFF | TGTGCCAGCAGATTGACAGGGAACACTGAAGCTTTCTTT
- | TRBJ2-7 | TRBV28 | - | CASSPGTYPHEQYF | TGTGCCAGCAGTCCCGGGACTTACCCTCACGAGCAGTACTTC
- | TRBJ1-2 | TRBV20-1 | - | CSARDTTTNYGYTF | TGCAGTGCTAGGGACACCACTACTAACTATGGCTACACCTTC
- | TRBJ1-6 | TRBV14 | - | CASSQVQSRSPLHF | TGTGCCAGCAGCCAAGTCCAGAGCCGATCACCCCTCCACTTT
- | TRBJ2-5 | TRBV7-2 | - | CASSLDGTEPSEQYF | TGTGCCAGCAGCTTAGATGGGACGGAGCCGTCGGAGCAGTACTTC
- | TRBJ1-2 | TRBV5-1 | many | CASSLATQDGYTF | TGCGCCAGCAGCTTGGCCACCCAGGATGGCTACACCTTC
- | TRBJ2-5 | TRBV4-3 | few | CASNQESHQGGGETQYF | TGCGCCAGCAACCAAGAAAGTCACCAGGGGGGAGGGGAGACCCAGTACTTC
- | TRBJ2-2 | TRBV4-2 | few | CARGEGASNTGELFF | TGTGCCAGAGGGGAAGGTGCCTCGAACACCGGGGAGCTGTTTTTT
TRBD1 | TRBJ1-4 | TRBV10-3 | few | CAITRDRGEKLFF | TGTGCCATCACCCGGGACAGGGGCGAAAAACTGTTTTTT
TRBD2 | TRBJ2-5 | TRBV15 | few | CATSSMAGGPETQYF | TGTGCCACCAGCAGTATGGCGGGGGGGCCGGAGACCCAGTACTTC
- | TRBJ1-5 | TRBV24-1 | few | CATSDSAVTFQPQHF | TGTGCCACCAGTGATTCCGCGGTTACCTTTCAGCCCCAGCATTTT
TRBD2 | TRBJ2-7 | TRBV29-1 | many | CSVRLAHLYEQYF | TGCAGCGTCCGACTAGCTCACCTTTACGAGCAGTACTTC
- | TRBJ1-4 | TRBV28 | - | CASARGKEKLFF | TGTGCCAGCGCCAGAGGGAAAGAAAAACTGTTTTTT
TRBD1 | TRBJ1-5 | TRBV15 | - | CVTSREVTGVQPQHF | TGTGTCACCAGCAGAGAGGTGACAGGGGTTCAGCCCCAGCATTTT
- | TRBJ2-5 | TRBV15 | - | CATSSPGRQETQYF | TGTGCCACCAGCAGCCCCGGGAGACAAGAGACCCAGTACTTC
TRBD2 | TRBJ2-1 | TRBV7-9 | - | CASSLRATGGQNEQFF | TGTGCCAGCAGCTTACGGGCAACGGGGGGGCAGAATGAGCAGTTCTTC
TRBD1 | TRBJ2-5 | TRBV7-8 | - | CASTAHRGRGGEQYF | TGTGCCAGCACCGCCCACAGGGGGCGCGGCGGTGAGCAGTACTTC
- | TRBJ1-2 | TRBV6-1 | - | CASRGRGVGYGYTF | TGTGCCAGCAGGGGACGAGGAGTGGGCTATGGCTACACCTTC
TRBD1 | TRBJ1-1 | TRBV5-5 | - | CASSDRGAGGSAEAFF | TGTGCCAGCAGCGACCGAGGGGCAGGGGGCTCTGCTGAAGCTTTCTTT
- | TRBJ2-7 | TRBV5-1 | - | CASSLVIATVSSYEQYF | TGCGCCAGCAGCTTGGTGATCGCGACAGTGAGCTCCTACGAGCAGTACTTC
- | TRBJ2-1 | TRBV7-3 | - | CASSAGQPGSGQFF | TGTGCCAGCAGCGCCGGACAGCCGGGATCTGGGCAGTTCTTC
TRBD1 | TRBJ2-3 | TRBV29-1 | few | CSVEGRGQTDTQYF | TGCAGCGTTGAAGGCAGGGGGCAGACAGATACGCAGTATTTT
- | TRBJ2-7 | TRBV5-1 | - | CASTLEAGIDEQYF | TGCGCCAGCACCTTGGAGGCAGGGATCGACGAGCAGTACTTC
- | TRBJ2-3 | TRBV5-1 | few | CASGLGDGDTQYF | TGCGCCAGCGGCTTGGGGGACGGAGATACGCAGTATTTT
- | TRBJ1-5 | TRBV18 | few | CASSPGTEQPQHF | TGTGCCAGCTCACCAGGCACGGAACAGCCCCAGCATTTT
- | TRBJ1-2 | TRBV28 | few | CASSFVLSRDYGYTF | TGTGCCAGCAGTTTCGTTCTGAGCAGGGACTATGGCTACACCTTC
- | TRBJ2-2 | TRBV5-1 | - | CASSFQGGSGELFF | TGCGCCAGCAGCTTCCAGGGAGGCTCCGGGGAGCTGTTTTTT
- | TRBJ1-1 | TRBV21-1 | few | CASSPPGQGAHTEAFF | TGTGCCAGCAGCCCCCCGGGACAGGGAGCCCACACTGAAGCTTTCTTT
- | TRBJ2-1 | TRBV14 | - | CASSQDELGLSQFF | TGTGCCAGCAGCCAAGATGAATTGGGCCTGTCGCAGTTCTTC
- | TRBJ2-1 | TRBV28 | - | CASSFVGGAAAYNEQFF | TGTGCTAGCAGTTTCGTAGGGGGGGCCGCCGCCTACAATGAGCAGTTCTTC
TRBD1 | TRBJ1-1 | TRBV7-9 | many | CASSPRTGMTEAFF | TGTGCCAGCAGCCCTCGGACAGGGATGACTGAAGCTTTCTTT
TRBD2 | TRBJ2-5 | TRBV4-1 | - | CASSQESGGPRRTQYF | TGCGCCAGCAGCCAAGAGAGCGGGGGGCCGCGCCGGACCCAGTACTTC
TRBD1 | TRBJ2-7 | TRBV9 | many | CASSVTGTGGYEQYF | TGTGCCAGCAGCGTAACGGGGACAGGGGGATACGAGCAGTACTTC
- | TRBJ1-2 | TRBV12-3/TRBV12-4 | - | CASSLPPGDYGYTF | TGTGCCAGCAGTCTCCCTCCGGGAGACTATGGCTACACCTTC
- | TRBJ2-3 | TRBV29-1 | once | CSVDFPRDTQYF | TGCAGCGTTGATTTCCCCCGCGATACGCAGTATTTT
TRBD2 | TRBJ2-3 | TRBV20-1 | many | CSAPSGGSTDTQYF | TGCAGTGCCCCTAGCGGGGGCAGCACAGATACGCAGTATTTT
- | TRBJ1-2 | TRBV20-1 | few | CSASPTGRGYGYTF | TGCAGTGCGTCCCCGACGGGTCGAGGATATGGCTACACCTTC
- | TRBJ1-2 | TRBV7-2 | many | CASSLIGQGGGYTF | TGTGCCAGCAGCTTAATAGGACAAGGGGGAGGCTACACCTTC
- | TRBJ1-5 | TRBV20-1 | - | CSARGGSNQPQHF | TGCAGTGCTAGAGGGGGGAGTAATCAGCCCCAGCATTTT
- | TRBJ2-7 | TRBV5-5 | many | CASSLEADSYEQYF | TGTGCCAGCAGCTTGGAGGCCGATTCCTACGAGCAGTACTTC
- | TRBJ2-2 | TRBV9 | - | CASRKGQRDGELFF | TGTGCCAGCAGAAAGGGGCAAAGGGACGGGGAGCTGTTTTTT
TRBD1 | TRBJ1-2 | TRBV29-1 | - | CSVATGLYGYTF | TGCAGCGTCGCGACAGGGCTCTATGGCTACACCTTC